One sample yielded the 8 T cell receptor beta chains listed below, sequenced in a study of blood T cell repertoires in COVID-19. Method: immunoSEQ multiplex PCR; TCRdb's copy keeps in-frame clones and lacks some. Of about 41,000 clones listed, roughly four fifths are singletons. Input material: peripheral blood. Receptors originate from a man aged 35-49 years with active or convalescent COVID-19.

This chain uses TRBV18 with TRBJ2-7; D perhaps matches TRBD2 (6 bases). Per the germline V gene, CDR1 is KGHSH and CDR2 is LQKENI. V gave up 6 bases and J gave up 0 bases, with 15 bases separating them. CDR3 size: 15 residues. CDR3 coding DNA: TGTGCCAGCTCCCGCGTCGGGACTCTCTCCTACGAGCAGTACTTC. Amino acid sequence: CASSRVGTLSYEQYF.

This chain links TRBV4-1 with TRBJ2-2, with D possibly TRBD2 on 7 matching bases. The germline gives CDR1 MGHRA, CDR2 YSYEKL. The CDR3 has 17 amino acids. V lost 0 bases, J lost 1 base, and 12 bases lay in between. CDR3 residues: CASSQEGASGNTGELFF. CDR3 DNA: TGCGCCAGCAGCCAAGAGGGGGCTAGCGGGAACACCGGGGAGCTGTTTTTT.

This clone was found once. J is TRBJ2-7 and V is TRBV4-2; D gene uncertain. The CDR3 covers 12 residues. The V gene's germline CDR1 is LGHNA and CDR2 YNFKEQ. V lost 0 bases and J lost 4, with 4 bases in between. CDR3 in DNA: TGTGCCAGCAGCCAAGATCAGTACGAGCAGTACTTC. This translates into CASSQDQYEQYF.

V usage is TRBV7-3 and J usage is TRBJ2-2; the D gene is possibly TRBD2 (5 bases). Germline assignment: CDR1 SGHTA and CDR2 FQGTGA. With 1 base removed from V and 0 bases from J, the gap between germline ends came to 15 bases. CDR3 length: 18 residues. The CDR3 DNA sequence: TGTGCCAGCAGCTTAAAAGTAGGAGGCCGCGCGAACACCGGGGAGCTGTTTTTT. Translated, it gives CASSLKVGGRANTGELFF.

This chain joins TRBV5-1 and TRBJ1-2, with D perhaps TRBD1 (6 bases). The V end lost 2 bases, the J end lost 6 bases, and 11 bases lay between the germline ends. CDR1 and CDR2 (germline): SGHRS, YFSETQ. This CDR3 has 13 residues. CDR3 protein: CASSLGHRDGYTF. The CDR3 DNA reads as TGCGCCAGCAGCTTAGGTCACAGGGATGGCTACACCTTC. Filled out from reference TRBV5-1 and TRBJ1-2, the complete variable domain reads KAGVTQTPRYLIKTRGQQVTLSCSPISGHRSVSWYQQTPGQGLQFLFEYFSETQRNKGNFPGRFSGRQFSNSRSEMNVSTLELGDSALYLCASSLGHRDGYTFGSGTRLTVV.

The chain links TRBV3-1 (or the pseudogene TRBV3-2) to TRBJ2-3; maybe TRBD2 (6 bases). Between the trimmed V and J ends, which lost 4 bases and 4 bases, there was a span of 12 bases. CDR3 size: 14 residues. Per germline, CDR1 LGHDT and CDR2 YNNKEL (reference sequence). Here the CDR3 DNA reads TGTGCCAGCAGCCGACGGGAGTTCGCAGATACGCAGTATTTT. Amino acids: CASSRREFADTQYF.

The chain joins TRBV7-2 to TRBJ2-7, with 8 bases matching TRBD1. The germline gives CDR1 SGHTA, CDR2 FQGNSA. The CDR3 is 15 amino acids. The V gene end was trimmed by 1 base and the J gene end by 1 base; junction bases not matched to a gene: 3. The DNA for the CDR3 is TGTGCCAGCAGCTTAGGGACAGGGAGATCCTACGAGCAGTACTTC. This translates into CASSLGTGRSYEQYF. Full variable domain (missing parts from reference TRBV7-2 and TRBJ2-7): GAGVSQSPSNKVTEKGKDVELRCDPISGHTALYWYRQSLGQGLEFLIYFQGNSAPDKSGLPSDRFSAERTGGSVSTLTIQRTQQEDSAVYLCASSLGTGRSYEQYFGPGTRLTVT.

The chain combines TRBV4-2 with TRBJ2-1; 12 bases line up with TRBD2. V shed 4 bases and J 3 bases; nucleotides not matched to a gene: 7. Germline V gene sequence: CDR1 LGHNA, CDR2 YNFKEQ. The CDR3 extends over 17 amino acids. CDR3 sequence (DNA): TGTGCCAGCAGCCCCGGACTAGCGGGGACAGACTACAATGAGCAGTTCTTC. It specifies CASSPGLAGTDYNEQFF.